A single sample gave rise to the 3 T cell receptor beta chains below, sequenced in a study of radiation and T cells in renal cell carcinoma. Method: immunoSEQ multiplex PCR; TCRdb's copy keeps in-frame clones and lacks some. The sample lists about 130,000 clones; 88% were seen once. Noted time point: baseline pretreatment blood. Specified treatment: 15 Gy SBRT to primary tumor, nephrectomy 4 weeks later. Sequencing used blood, obtained from a patient whose treatment included radiotherapy and nephrectomy. These receptor sequences come from a woman aged 45-60 years with renal cell carcinoma.

The chain couples TRBV4-1 to TRBJ2-3; D tentatively reads TRBD1 or TRBD2 (5 bases each). The length of the CDR3 is 14 residues. Trimming stripped 3 bases from V and 2 bases from J, with 9 bases between. The V gene's germline CDR1 is MGHRA and CDR2 YSYEKL. The CDR3 protein is CASSHRENTDTQYF. CDR3 DNA sequence: TGCGCCAGCAGCCACAGGGAGAACACAGATACGCAGTATTTT.

This rearrangement joins TRBV6-5 to TRBJ2-5, with TRBD1 identical over 8 bases. Germline loops: CDR1 MNHEY, CDR2 SVGAGI. After removal of 6 bases from V and 1 base from J, the junction contained 4 bases not matched to a gene. This CDR3 region has 14 residues. CDR3 loop: CASSQDRVQETQYF. The CDR3 nucleotides are TGTGCCAGCAGCCAGGACAGGGTCCAAGAGACCCAGTACTTC.

Note on this clone: This sample also contains other DNA sequences that code for the same CDR3. The V call is TRBV7-2, the J call TRBJ2-1, with 10 bases matching TRBD2. CDR1 is SGHTA, CDR2 FQGNSA, per germline. This CDR3 spans 16 amino acids. The junction had 2 bases not matched to a gene; V was cut back by 1 base and J by 2 bases. DNA for the CDR3: TGTGCCAGCAGCTTAGAAAGCGGGGGGGCCTACAATGAGCAGTTCTTC. Protein: CASSLESGGAYNEQFF.